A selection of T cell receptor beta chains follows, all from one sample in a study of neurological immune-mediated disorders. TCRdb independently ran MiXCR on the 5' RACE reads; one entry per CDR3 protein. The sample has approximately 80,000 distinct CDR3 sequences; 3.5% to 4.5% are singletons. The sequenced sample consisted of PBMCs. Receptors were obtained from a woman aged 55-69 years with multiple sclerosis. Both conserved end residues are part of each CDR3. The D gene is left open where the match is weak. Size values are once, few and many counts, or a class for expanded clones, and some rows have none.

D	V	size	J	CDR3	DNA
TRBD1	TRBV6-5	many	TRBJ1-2	CASSYPGTGVEGYTF	TGTGCCAGCAGTTACCCCGGGACAGGTGTCGAGGGCTACACCTTC
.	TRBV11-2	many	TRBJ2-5	CASSPAWGRREETQYF	TGTGCCAGCAGCCCGGCGTGGGGGCGCAGGGAAGAGACCCAGTACTTC
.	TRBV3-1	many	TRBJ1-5	CASAGSPNQPQHF	TGTGCCAGCGCAGGGTCTCCAAATCAGCCCCAGCATTTT
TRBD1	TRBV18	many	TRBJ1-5	CASSQQGRDQPQHF	TGTGCCAGCTCGCAACAGGGGAGAGATCAGCCCCAGCATTTT
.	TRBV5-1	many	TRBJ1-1	CASSLGRATEAFF	TGCGCCAGCAGCTTGGGAAGAGCAACTGAAGCTTTCTTT
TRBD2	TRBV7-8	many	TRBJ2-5	CASSPLAGLGVETQYF	TGTGCCAGCAGCCCCCTAGCGGGACTAGGCGTGGAGACCCAGTACTTC
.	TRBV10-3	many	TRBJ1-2	CAISEPGSPDGYTF	TGTGCCATCAGTGAGCCGGGGTCCCCGGATGGCTACACCTTC
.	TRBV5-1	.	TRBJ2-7	CASSLVAGGIYEQYF	TGCGCCAGCAGCTTGGTGGCAGGAGGGATTTACGAGCAGTACTTC
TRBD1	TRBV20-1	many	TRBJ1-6	CSARVGGAHNSPLHF	TGCAGTGCTAGAGTAGGGGGCGCCCATAATTCACCCCTCCACTTT
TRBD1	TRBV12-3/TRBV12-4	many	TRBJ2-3	CASRPDRASSTDTQYF	TGTGCCAGCAGGCCAGACAGGGCTTCTAGCACAGATACGCAGTATTTT
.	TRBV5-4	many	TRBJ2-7	CASSLEVHYEQYF	TGTGCCAGCAGCTTGGAGGTCCATTACGAGCAGTACTTC
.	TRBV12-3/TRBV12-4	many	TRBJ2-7	CASSFIPRVGEQYF	TGTGCCAGCAGTTTTATTCCGCGGGTAGGCGAGCAGTACTTC
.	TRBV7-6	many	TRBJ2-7	CASSKQLARPGFSYEQYF	TGTGCCAGCAGCAAACAATTAGCCCGGCCAGGCTTCTCCTACGAGCAGTACTTC
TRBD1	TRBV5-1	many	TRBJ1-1	CASSSSFRDRGPSTEAFF	TGCGCCAGCAGCTCCTCCTTCCGGGACAGGGGGCCGAGCACTGAAGCTTTCTTT
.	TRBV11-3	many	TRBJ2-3	CASSLGGFTDTQYF	TGTGCCAGCAGCTTAGGGGGATTCACAGATACGCAGTATTTT
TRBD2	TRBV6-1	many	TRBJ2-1	CASKVLGLAGDNEQFF	TGTGCCAGCAAGGTTTTAGGACTAGCGGGGGACAATGAGCAGTTCTTC
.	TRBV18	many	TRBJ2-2	CASSPKTGELFF	TGTGCCAGCTCACCTAAAACCGGGGAGCTGTTTTTT
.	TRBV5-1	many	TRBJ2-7	CASSLNLAYEQYF	TGCGCCAGCAGCTTGAACCTGGCCTACGAGCAGTACTTC
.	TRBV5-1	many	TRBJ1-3	CASSPGGTGNTIYF	TGCGCCAGCAGCCCCGGAGGGACTGGAAACACCATATATTTT
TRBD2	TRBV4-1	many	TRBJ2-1	CASSQGLAGENEQFF	TGCGCCAGCAGCCAGGGACTAGCGGGGGAAAATGAGCAGTTCTTC
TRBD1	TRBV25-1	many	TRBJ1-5	CASSVQGSNQPQHF	TGTGCCAGCAGTGTACAGGGGAGCAATCAGCCCCAGCATTTT
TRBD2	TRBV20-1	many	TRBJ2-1	CSAISGGSYNEQFF	TGCAGTGCTATCAGCGGGGGCTCCTACAATGAGCAGTTCTTC
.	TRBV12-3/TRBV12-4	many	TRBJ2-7	CASSFYAMTRDEQYF	TGTGCCAGCAGTTTCTATGCCATGACTCGAGACGAGCAGTACTTC
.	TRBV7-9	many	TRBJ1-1	CASSLSGTLAFF	TGTGCCAGCAGCTTATCCGGGACTTTGGCTTTCTTT
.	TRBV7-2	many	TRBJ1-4	CASSLRGLDEKLFF	TGTGCCAGCAGCTTAAGAGGTCTTGACGAAAAACTGTTTTTT
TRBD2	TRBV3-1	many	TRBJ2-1	CASSQDGTSVAYNEQFF	TGTGCCAGCAGCCAAGATGGAACTAGCGTCGCCTACAATGAGCAGTTCTTC
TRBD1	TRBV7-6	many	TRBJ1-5	CASSSEEGQGGNQPQHF	TGTGCCAGCAGCTCCGAAGAGGGACAGGGTGGCAATCAGCCCCAGCATTTT
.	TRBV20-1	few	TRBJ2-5	CSARVGFQETQYF	TGCAGTGCTAGAGTTGGGTTCCAAGAGACCCAGTACTTC
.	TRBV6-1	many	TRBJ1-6	CASSERDPLHF	TGTGCCAGCAGTGAGCGTGATCCCCTCCACTTT
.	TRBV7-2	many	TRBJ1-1	CASSLHGANTEAFF	TGTGCCAGCAGCTTACACGGGGCGAACACTGAAGCTTTCTTT
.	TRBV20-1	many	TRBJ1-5	CSARNRENQPQHF	TGCAGTGCTAGGAACAGGGAGAATCAGCCCCAGCATTTT
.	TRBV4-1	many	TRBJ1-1	CASSQEVLVGRAFF	TGCGCCAGCAGCCAAGAAGTCTTGGTAGGGCGGGCTTTCTTT
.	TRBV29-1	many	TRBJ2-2	CSVDRGTRNTGELFF	TGCAGCGTTGATAGAGGGACACGGAACACCGGGGAGCTGTTTTTT
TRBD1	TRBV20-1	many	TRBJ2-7	CSARRQGGLYEQYF	TGCAGTGCTAGACGACAGGGGGGGTTATACGAGCAGTACTTC
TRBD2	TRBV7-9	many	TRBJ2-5	CATGRLAGEFTQETQYF	TGTGCCACGGGCCGACTAGCGGGGGAATTTACGCAAGAGACCCAGTACTTC
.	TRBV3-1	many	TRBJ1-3	CASSQLYSGNTIYF	TGTGCCAGCAGCCAACTTTACTCTGGAAACACCATATATTTT
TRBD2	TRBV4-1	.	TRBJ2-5	CASSQGGLAGETQYF	TGCGCCAGCAGCCAAGGCGGACTAGCGGGGGAGACCCAGTACTTC
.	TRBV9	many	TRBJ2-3	CASSAGLTDTQYF	TGTGCCAGCAGCGCCGGGTTGACAGATACGCAGTATTTT
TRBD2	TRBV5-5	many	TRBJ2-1	CASSLGASGGAGNEQFF	TGTGCCAGCAGCTTGGGTGCTAGCGGGGGGGCCGGCAATGAGCAGTTCTTC
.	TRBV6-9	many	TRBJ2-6	CASATYHGSGANVLTF	TGTGCCAGCGCGACGTATCATGGCTCTGGGGCCAACGTCCTGACTTTC
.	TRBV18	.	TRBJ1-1	CASSPHGVNTEAFF	TGTGCCAGCTCACCTCATGGGGTGAACACTGAAGCTTTCTTT
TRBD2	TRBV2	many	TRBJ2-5	CASRKERGVETQYF	TGTGCCAGCAGAAAAGAGCGGGGGGTCGAGACCCAGTACTTC
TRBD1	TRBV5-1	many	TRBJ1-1	CASSTRDRGNTEAFF	TGCGCCAGCAGCACACGGGACAGGGGGAACACTGAAGCTTTCTTT
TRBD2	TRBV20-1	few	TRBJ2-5	CSAWGLTSGDRQETQYF	TGCAGTGCTTGGGGGTTAACTAGCGGGGACAGACAAGAGACCCAGTACTTC